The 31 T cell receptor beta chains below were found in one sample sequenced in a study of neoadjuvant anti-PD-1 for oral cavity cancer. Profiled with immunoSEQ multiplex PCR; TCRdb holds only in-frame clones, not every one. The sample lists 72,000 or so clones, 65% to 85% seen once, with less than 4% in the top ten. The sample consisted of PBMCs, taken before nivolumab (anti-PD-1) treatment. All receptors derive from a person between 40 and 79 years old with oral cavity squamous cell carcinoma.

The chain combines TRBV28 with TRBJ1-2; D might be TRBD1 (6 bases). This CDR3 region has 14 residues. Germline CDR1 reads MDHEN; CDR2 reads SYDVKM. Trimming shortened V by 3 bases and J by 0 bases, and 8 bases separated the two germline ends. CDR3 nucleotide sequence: TGTGCCAGCAGTTTGTGGGGGCCTAACTATGGCTACACCTTC. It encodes CASSLWGPNYGYTF.

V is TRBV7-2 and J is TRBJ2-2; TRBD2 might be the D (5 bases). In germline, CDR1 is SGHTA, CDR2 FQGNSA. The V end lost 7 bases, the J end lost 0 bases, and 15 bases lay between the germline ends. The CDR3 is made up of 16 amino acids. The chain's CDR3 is CASKRILESNTGELFF. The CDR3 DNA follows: TGTGCCAGCAAACGTATACTAGAGTCGAACACCGGGGAGCTGTTTTTT. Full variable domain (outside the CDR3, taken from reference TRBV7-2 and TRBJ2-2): GAGVSQSPSNKVTEKGKDVELRCDPISGHTALYWYRQSLGQGLEFLIYFQGNSAPDKSGLPSDRFSAERTGGSVSTLTIQRTQQEDSAVYLCASKRILESNTGELFFGEGSRLTVL.

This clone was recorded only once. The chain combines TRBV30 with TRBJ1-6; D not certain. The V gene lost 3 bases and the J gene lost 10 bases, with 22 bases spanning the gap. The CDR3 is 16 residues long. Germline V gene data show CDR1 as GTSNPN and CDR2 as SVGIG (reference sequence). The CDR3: CAWRSPVASARSPLHF. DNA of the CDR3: TGTGCCTGGAGGTCGCCGGTGGCGTCCGCCCGATCACCCCTCCACTTT.

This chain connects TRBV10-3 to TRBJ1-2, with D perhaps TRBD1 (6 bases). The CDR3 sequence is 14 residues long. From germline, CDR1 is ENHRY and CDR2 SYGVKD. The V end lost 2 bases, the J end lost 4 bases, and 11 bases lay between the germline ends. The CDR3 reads CAISEEGELYGYTF. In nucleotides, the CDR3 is TGTGCCATCAGTGAGGAGGGGGAGCTCTATGGCTACACCTTC.

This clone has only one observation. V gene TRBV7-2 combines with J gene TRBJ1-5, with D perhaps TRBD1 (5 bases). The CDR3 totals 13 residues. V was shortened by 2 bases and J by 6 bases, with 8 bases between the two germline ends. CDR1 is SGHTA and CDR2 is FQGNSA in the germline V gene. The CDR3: CASSLSGIQPQHF. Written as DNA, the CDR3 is TGTGCCAGCAGCTTATCAGGGATTCAGCCCCAGCATTTT.

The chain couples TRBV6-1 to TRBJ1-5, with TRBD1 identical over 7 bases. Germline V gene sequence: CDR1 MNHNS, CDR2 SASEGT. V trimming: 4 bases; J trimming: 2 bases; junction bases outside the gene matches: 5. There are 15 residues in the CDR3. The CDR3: CASSVLTGGNQPQHF. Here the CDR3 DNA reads TGTGCCAGCAGTGTTCTTACAGGGGGCAATCAGCCCCAGCATTTT.

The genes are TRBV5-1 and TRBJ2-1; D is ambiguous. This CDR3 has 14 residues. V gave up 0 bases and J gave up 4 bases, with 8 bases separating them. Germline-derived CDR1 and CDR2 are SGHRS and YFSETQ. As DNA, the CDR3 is TGCGCCAGCAGCTTGGACGGTAATTACAATGAGCAGTTCTTC. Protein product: CASSLDGNYNEQFF.

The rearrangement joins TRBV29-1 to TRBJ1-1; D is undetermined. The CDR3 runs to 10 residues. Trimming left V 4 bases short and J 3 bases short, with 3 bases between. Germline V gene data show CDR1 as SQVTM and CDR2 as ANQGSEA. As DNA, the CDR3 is TGCAGCGTTGTCGACACTGAAGCTTTCTTT. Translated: CSVVDTEAFF.

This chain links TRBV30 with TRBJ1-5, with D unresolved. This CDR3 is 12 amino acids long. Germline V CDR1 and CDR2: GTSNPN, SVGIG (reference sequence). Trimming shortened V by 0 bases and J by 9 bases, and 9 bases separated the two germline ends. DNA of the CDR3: TGTGCCTGGAGTGTGGGCCTGGGGCCCCAGCATTTT. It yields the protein CAWSVGLGPQHF. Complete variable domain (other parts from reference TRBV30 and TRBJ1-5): SQTIHQWPATLVQPVGSPLSLECTVEGTSNPNLYWYRQAAGRGLQLLFYSVGIGQISSEVPQNLSASRPQDRQFILSSKKLLLSDSGFYLCAWSVGLGPQHFGDGTRLSIL.

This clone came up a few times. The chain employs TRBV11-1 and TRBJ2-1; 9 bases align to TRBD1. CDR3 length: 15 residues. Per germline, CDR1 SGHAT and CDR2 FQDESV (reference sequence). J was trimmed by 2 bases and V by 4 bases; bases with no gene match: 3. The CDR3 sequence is CASSSDRGAYNEQFF. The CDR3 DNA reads TGTGCCAGCAGCTCGGACAGGGGCGCCTACAATGAGCAGTTCTTC. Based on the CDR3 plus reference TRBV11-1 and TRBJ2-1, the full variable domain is EAEVAQSPRYKITEKSQAVAFWCDPISGHATLYWYRQILGQGPELLVQFQDESVVDDSQLPKDRFSAERLKGVDSTLKIQPAELGDSAMYLCASSSDRGAYNEQFFGPGTRLTVL.

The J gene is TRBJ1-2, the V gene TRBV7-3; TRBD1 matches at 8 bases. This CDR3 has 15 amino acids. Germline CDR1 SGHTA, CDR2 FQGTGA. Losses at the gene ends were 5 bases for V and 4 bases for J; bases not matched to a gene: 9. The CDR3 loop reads CASSRGQGPTYGYTF. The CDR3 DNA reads TGTGCCAGCAGCCGCGGACAGGGCCCCACCTATGGCTACACCTTC.

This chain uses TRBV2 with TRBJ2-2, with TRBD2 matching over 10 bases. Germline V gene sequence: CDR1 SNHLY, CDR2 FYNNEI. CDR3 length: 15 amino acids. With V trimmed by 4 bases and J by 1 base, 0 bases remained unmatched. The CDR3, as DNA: TGTGCCAGCAGTGGGACTAGCGGGAACACCGGGGAGCTGTTTTTT. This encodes CASSGTSGNTGELFF.

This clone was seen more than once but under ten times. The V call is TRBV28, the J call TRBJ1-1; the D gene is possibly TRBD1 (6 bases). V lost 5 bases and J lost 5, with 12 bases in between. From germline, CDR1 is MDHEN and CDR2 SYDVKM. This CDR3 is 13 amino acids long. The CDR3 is CASSPGGGTEAFF. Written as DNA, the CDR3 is TGTGCCAGCAGTCCCGGGGGCGGGACTGAAGCTTTCTTT. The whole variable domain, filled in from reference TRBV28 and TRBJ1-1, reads DVKVTQSSRYLVKRTGEKVFLECVQDMDHENMFWYRQDPGLGLRLIYFSYDVKMKEKGDIPEGYSVSREKKERFSLILESASTNQTSMYLCASSPGGGTEAFFGQGTRLTVV.

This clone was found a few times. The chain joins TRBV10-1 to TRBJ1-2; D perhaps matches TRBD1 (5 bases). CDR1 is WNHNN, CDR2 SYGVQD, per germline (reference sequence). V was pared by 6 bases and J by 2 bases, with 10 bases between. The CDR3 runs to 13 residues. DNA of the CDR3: TGCGCCAGCAGCGAGGACACGAACTATGGCTACACCTTC. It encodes CASSEDTNYGYTF.

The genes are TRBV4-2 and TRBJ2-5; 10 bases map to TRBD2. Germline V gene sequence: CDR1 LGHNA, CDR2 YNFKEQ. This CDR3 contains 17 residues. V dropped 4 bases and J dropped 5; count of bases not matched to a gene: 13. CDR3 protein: CASSLISGGAKGETQYF. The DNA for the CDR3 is TGTGCCAGCAGCCTAATAAGCGGGGGGGCAAAGGGGGAGACCCAGTACTTC.

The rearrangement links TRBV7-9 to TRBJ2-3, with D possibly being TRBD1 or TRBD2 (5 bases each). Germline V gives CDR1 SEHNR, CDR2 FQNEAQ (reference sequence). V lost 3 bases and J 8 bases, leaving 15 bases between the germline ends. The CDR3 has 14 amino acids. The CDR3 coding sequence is TGTGCCAGCAGCTTGGGGGTCGGAATCGGTACGCAGTATTTT. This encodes CASSLGVGIGTQYF.

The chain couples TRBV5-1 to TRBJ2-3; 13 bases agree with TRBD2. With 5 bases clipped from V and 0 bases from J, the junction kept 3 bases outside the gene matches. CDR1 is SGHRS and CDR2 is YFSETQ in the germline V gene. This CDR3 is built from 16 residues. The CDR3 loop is CASRKGLAGSTDTQYF. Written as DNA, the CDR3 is TGCGCCAGCAGAAAGGGACTAGCGGGGAGCACAGATACGCAGTATTTT.

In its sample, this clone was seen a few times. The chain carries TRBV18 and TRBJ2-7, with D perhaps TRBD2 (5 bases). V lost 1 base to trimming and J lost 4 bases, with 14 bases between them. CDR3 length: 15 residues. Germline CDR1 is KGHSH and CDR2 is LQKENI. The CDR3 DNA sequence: TGTGCCAGCTCACCACGAGGAGACGGGAAATACGAGCAGTACTTC. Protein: CASSPRGDGKYEQYF.

The CDR3 protein is CASSLGRIQETQYF. The DNA of the CDR3 is TGTGCCAGCAGCTTGGGACGGATACAAGAGACCCAGTACTTC. The J gene is TRBJ2-5, the V gene TRBV11-1, with D perhaps given as TRBD1 or TRBD2 (5 bases each). Deletions cut 3 bases from V and 2 bases from J, with 10 bases between. Germline V gene lookup returns CDR1 SGHAT and CDR2 FQDESV (reference sequence). This CDR3 has 14 amino acids.

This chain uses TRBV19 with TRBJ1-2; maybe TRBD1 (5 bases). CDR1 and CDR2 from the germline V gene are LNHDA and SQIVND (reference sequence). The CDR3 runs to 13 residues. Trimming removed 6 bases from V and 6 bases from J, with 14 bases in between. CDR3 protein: CASSPLGVNGYTF. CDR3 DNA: TGTGCCAGTAGCCCCCTGGGGGTAAATGGCTACACCTTC.

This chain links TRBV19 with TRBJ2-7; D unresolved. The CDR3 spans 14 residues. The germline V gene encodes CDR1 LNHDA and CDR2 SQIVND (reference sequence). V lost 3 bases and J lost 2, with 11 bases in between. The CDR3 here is CASSMLTPPYEQYF. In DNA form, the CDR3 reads TGTGCCAGTAGTATGTTGACACCTCCCTACGAGCAGTACTTC.

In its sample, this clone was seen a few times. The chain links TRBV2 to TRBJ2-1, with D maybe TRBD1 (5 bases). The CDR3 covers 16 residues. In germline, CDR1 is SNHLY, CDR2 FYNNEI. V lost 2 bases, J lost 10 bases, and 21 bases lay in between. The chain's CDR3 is CASSEMRLGAGGEQFF. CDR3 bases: TGTGCCAGCAGTGAAATGAGGCTAGGGGCCGGTGGGGAGCAGTTCTTC.

The CDR3 DNA sequence: TGTGCCAGCAGCGTAGACCAGGGGATAGAGACCCAGTACTTC. Translated: CASSVDQGIETQYF. The chain recombines TRBV9 with TRBJ2-5, with D maybe TRBD1 (6 bases). The CDR3 runs 14 residues. Per the germline V gene, CDR1 is SGDLS and CDR2 is YYNGEE. V lost 0 bases and J 4 bases, leaving 10 bases between the germline ends.

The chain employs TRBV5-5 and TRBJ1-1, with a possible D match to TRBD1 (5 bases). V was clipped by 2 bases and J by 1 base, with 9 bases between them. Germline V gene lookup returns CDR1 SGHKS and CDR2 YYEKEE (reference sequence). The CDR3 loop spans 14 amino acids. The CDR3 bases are TGTGCCAGCAGCTTCGAGGGGAAGAACACTGAAGCTTTCTTT. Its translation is CASSFEGKNTEAFF.

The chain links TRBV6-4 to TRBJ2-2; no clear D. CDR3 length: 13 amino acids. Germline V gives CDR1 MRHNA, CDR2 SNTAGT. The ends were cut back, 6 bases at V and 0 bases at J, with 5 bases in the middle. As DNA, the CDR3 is TGTGCCAGCAGCGCAGCGAACACCGGGGAGCTGTTTTTT. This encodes CASSAANTGELFF.

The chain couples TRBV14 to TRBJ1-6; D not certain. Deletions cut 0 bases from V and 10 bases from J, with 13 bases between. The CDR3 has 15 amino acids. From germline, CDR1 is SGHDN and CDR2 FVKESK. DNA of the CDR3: TGTGCCAGCAGCCAAGAGAGCAGGAAGATGTCACCCCTCCACTTT. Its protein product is CASSQESRKMSPLHF. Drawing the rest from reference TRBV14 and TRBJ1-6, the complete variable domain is EAGVTQFPSHSVIEKGQTVTLRCDPISGHDNLYWYRRVMGKEIKFLLHFVKESKQDESGMPNNRFLAERTGGTYSTLKVQPAELEDSGVYFCASSQESRKMSPLHFGNGTRLTVT.

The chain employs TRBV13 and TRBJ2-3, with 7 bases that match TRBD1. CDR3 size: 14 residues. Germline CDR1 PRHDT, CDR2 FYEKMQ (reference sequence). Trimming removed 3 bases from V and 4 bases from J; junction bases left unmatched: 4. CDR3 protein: CASSLTQGADTQYF. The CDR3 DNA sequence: TGTGCCAGCAGCTTGACCCAGGGGGCAGATACGCAGTATTTT.

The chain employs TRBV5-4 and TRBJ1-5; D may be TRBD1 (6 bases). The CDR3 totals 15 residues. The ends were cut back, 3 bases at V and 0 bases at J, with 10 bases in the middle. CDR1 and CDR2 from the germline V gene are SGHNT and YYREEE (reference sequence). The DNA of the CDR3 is TGTGCCAGCAGCTCCCAGGGACATAGCAATCAGCCCCAGCATTTT. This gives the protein CASSSQGHSNQPQHF.

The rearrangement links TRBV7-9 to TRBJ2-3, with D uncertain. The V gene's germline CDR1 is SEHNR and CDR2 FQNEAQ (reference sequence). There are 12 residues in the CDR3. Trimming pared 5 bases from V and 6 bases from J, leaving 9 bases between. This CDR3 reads CASSPLEDTQYF. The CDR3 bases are TGTGCCAGCAGCCCTCTCGAGGATACGCAGTATTTT.

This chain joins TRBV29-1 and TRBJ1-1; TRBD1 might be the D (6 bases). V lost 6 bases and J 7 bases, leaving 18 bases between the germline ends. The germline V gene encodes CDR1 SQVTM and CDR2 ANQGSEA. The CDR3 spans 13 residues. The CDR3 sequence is CSVQSGKDSEAFF. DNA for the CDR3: TGCAGCGTCCAGAGCGGTAAGGACAGTGAAGCTTTCTTT.

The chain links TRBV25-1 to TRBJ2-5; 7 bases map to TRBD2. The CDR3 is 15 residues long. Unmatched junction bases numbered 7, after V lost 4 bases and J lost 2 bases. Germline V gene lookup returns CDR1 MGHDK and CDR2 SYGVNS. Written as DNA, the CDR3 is TGTGCCAGCAGTGCCGGGACTACACAACAAGAGACCCAGTACTTC. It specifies CASSAGTTQQETQYF.